A single sample gave rise to the 21 T cell receptor beta chains below, sequenced in a study of T cell responses to AZD1222 COVID-19 vaccine. Sequencing was performed with immunoSEQ multiplex PCR; in TCRdb, only in-frame clones are kept and a portion is missing. The table shows some 110,000 clones, with 88% occurring only once. Sample: peripheral blood, taken 28 days after the second AZD1222 dose. These receptors all come from an adult who received the AZD1222 COVID-19 vaccine.

The rearrangement uses TRBV2 and TRBJ1-2; 8 bases are shared with TRBD1. The CDR3 is made up of 14 amino acids. V lost 3 bases and J lost 7; bases outside the gene matches: 7. Germline V CDR1 and CDR2: SNHLY, FYNNEI. The CDR3 DNA reads TGTGCCAGCAGTGAGGGGCAGGGGGCAGGTGGCTACACCTTC. This translates into CASSEGQGAGGYTF.

This chain links TRBV7-8 with TRBJ2-7, with D perhaps matching TRBD2 (5 bases). The CDR3 has 13 residues. Germline CDR1 is SGHVS and CDR2 is FQNEAQ. Trimming left V 1 base short and J 2 bases short, with 6 bases between. The CDR3, as DNA: TGTGCCAGCAGCTTAGGAGGGACCTACGAGCAGTACTTC. As protein: CASSLGGTYEQYF.

This chain uses TRBV9 with TRBJ1-1; D uncertain. This CDR3 is built from 13 residues. The V gene's germline CDR1 is SGDLS and CDR2 YYNGEE. Trimming took 2 bases from V and 1 from J, leaving 6 bases between them. This chain's CDR3 is CASSVRTNTEAFF. The CDR3, as DNA: TGTGCCAGCAGCGTGAGGACGAACACTGAAGCTTTCTTT.

The CDR3 region has the DNA TGTGCCAGCTCACCTGGGACTAGCGGGAAGTACGAGCAGTACTTC. It is translated as CASSPGTSGKYEQYF. The gene calls are TRBV18 and TRBJ2-7; 13 bases map to TRBD2. Germline V gene sequence: CDR1 KGHSH, CDR2 LQKENI. J gave up 4 bases and V 3 bases, and 3 bases lay outside the gene matches. There are 15 residues in the CDR3.

V gene TRBV11-2 combines with J gene TRBJ2-7; D unclear. Trimming cost V 2 bases and J 7 bases, with 15 bases left between them. The CDR3 has 14 residues. The germline V gene has CDR1 SGHAT and CDR2 FQNNGV. CDR3 nucleotides: TGTGCCAGCAGCTTAAGCGACCTAAAAGGAGAGCAGTACTTC. This encodes CASSLSDLKGEQYF.

The CDR3 sequence is CASSQDHGFQRPEETQYF. CDR3 bases: TGCGCCAGCAGCCAAGATCACGGTTTTCAGCGGCCGGAAGAGACCCAGTACTTC. This sequence joins TRBV4-3 and TRBJ2-5; tentatively, D is TRBD2 (5 bases). This CDR3 spans 18 amino acids. Per germline, CDR1 LGHNA and CDR2 YSLEER. The V end lost 0 bases, the J end lost 3 bases, and 20 bases lay between the germline ends.

This clone was picked up a small number of times. This sequence joins TRBV25-1 and TRBJ1-1; 9 bases are a match to TRBD1. V lost 5 bases and J lost 5; bases outside the gene matches: 9. The CDR3 consists of 15 residues. The germline gives CDR1 MGHDK, CDR2 SYGVNS. The DNA of the CDR3 is TGTGCCAGCAGTTCGAATTACAGGGGGCGAACTGAAGCTTTCTTT. Its protein product is CASSSNYRGRTEAFF.

The gene calls are TRBV4-3 and TRBJ2-3; D is undetermined. Germline V lookup: CDR1 LGHNA, CDR2 YSLEER. Trimming cost V 8 bases and J 2 bases, with 17 bases left between them. This CDR3 has 15 residues. The CDR3 region is CASALRFTSTDTQYF. The CDR3 DNA sequence: TGCGCCAGCGCCCTCAGATTTACCTCCACAGATACGCAGTATTTT.

The gene calls are TRBV18 and TRBJ1-1, with D tentatively TRBD1 (6 bases). Germline CDR1 is KGHSH and CDR2 is LQKENI. The CDR3 spans 13 residues. V was clipped by 7 bases and J by 7 bases, with 16 bases between them. The CDR3 loop reads CASFRAGANEAFF. CDR3 nucleotides: TGTGCCAGCTTCAGAGCAGGGGCTAATGAAGCTTTCTTT. The full variable domain, completed using reference TRBV18 and TRBJ1-1, is NAGVMQNPRHLVRRRGQEARLRCSPMKGHSHVYWYRQLPEEGLKFMVYLQKENIIDESGMPKERFSAEFPKEGPSILRIQQVVRGDSAAYFCASFRAGANEAFFGQGTRLTVV.

This clone was found once. The chain uses TRBV28 and TRBJ2-7, with D unclear. V was pared by 2 bases and J by 2 bases, with 13 bases between. Germline CDR1 is MDHEN and CDR2 is SYDVKM. The CDR3 contains 15 residues. CDR3 residues: CASSLVTRTAYEQYF. In DNA form, the CDR3 reads TGTGCCAGCAGTTTAGTAACTCGTACCGCCTACGAGCAGTACTTC.

This clone was counted only a few times. CDR3 amino acids: CASSYRVFQPQHF. The CDR3 bases are TGTGCCAGCAGTTACCGGGTCTTTCAGCCCCAGCATTTT. V gene TRBV6-2 or TRBV6-3 combines with J gene TRBJ1-5, with D uncertain. V lost 2 bases and J 6 bases, leaving 8 bases between the germline ends. Germline V lookup: CDR1 MNHEY, CDR2 SVGEGT. CDR3 length: 13 residues.

This chain's CDR3 is CASSQEYRNYGYTF. As DNA, the CDR3 is TGTGCCAGCAGCCAAGAGTACAGGAATTATGGCTACACCTTC. The chain carries TRBV4-2 and TRBJ1-2; D might be TRBD1 (5 bases). The germline V gene encodes CDR1 LGHNA and CDR2 YNFKEQ. Trimming stripped 0 bases from V and 5 bases from J, with 10 bases between. The length of the CDR3 is 14 residues.

V usage is TRBV7-8 and J usage is TRBJ1-2, with D possibly TRBD1 on 5 matching bases. This CDR3 has 11 amino acids. V was cut by 1 base and J by 9 bases, with 6 bases left in between. The germline gives CDR1 SGHVS, CDR2 FQNEAQ. CDR3 bases: TGTGCCAGCAGCTTAGACAGGAGCTACACCTTC. It yields the protein CASSLDRSYTF.

J is TRBJ2-7 and V is TRBV7-9; 9 bases align to TRBD2. Unmatched junction bases numbered 7, after V lost 0 bases and J lost 7 bases. Germline CDR1 reads SEHNR; CDR2 reads FQNEAQ (reference sequence). The length of the CDR3 is 15 residues. The CDR3 loop is CASSLAGGLAGEQYF. For the CDR3, the DNA is TGTGCCAGCAGCTTAGCGGGGGGACTAGCTGGTGAGCAGTACTTC.

V and J are TRBV4-3 and TRBJ2-2; 7 positions agree with TRBD2. The CDR3 has 16 amino acids. J gave up 7 bases and V 4 bases, and 12 bases lay outside the gene matches. The germline V gene has CDR1 LGHNA and CDR2 YSLEER. CDR3 DNA: TGCGCCAGCAGCCCCAGACTAGCCCTTCCACGCGGGGAGCTGTTTTTT. It translates to CASSPRLALPRGELFF.

This chain's CDR3 is CASSIRGTGLAFF. As DNA, the CDR3 is TGTGCCAGTAGTATAAGGGGGACAGGGCTGGCTTTCTTT. J is TRBJ1-1 and V is TRBV19; TRBD1 aligns across 9 bases. The CDR3 consists of 13 residues. J lost 11 bases, V lost 2 bases, and 6 bases had no gene match. Looked up from germline, CDR1 is LNHDA and CDR2 is SQIVND (reference sequence).

V is TRBV30 and J is TRBJ1-5; D is unclear. This CDR3 is 15 amino acids long. V was cut by 2 bases and J by 7 bases, with 18 bases left in between. Looked up from germline, CDR1 is GTSNPN and CDR2 is SVGIG (reference sequence). In DNA, the CDR3 is TGTGCCTGGAGTTCCGTACCGGGGATGGGACAGCCCCAGCATTTT. It translates to CAWSSVPGMGQPQHF.

This clone showed up just a few times. The chain carries TRBV9 and TRBJ2-7; D may be TRBD1 or TRBD2 (5 bases each). Germline assignment: CDR1 SGDLS and CDR2 YYNGEE. V was cut by 0 bases and J by 4 bases, with 11 bases left in between. The CDR3 consists of 14 residues. CDR3 DNA: TGTGCCAGCAGCGTAGCTGGGGCGGGTTACGAGCAGTACTTC. Its protein is CASSVAGAGYEQYF.

A few counts support this clone. The chain couples TRBV7-2 to TRBJ1-3, with a weak D call TRBD1 (6 bases). Trimming shortened V by 5 bases and J by 0 bases, and 14 bases separated the two germline ends. The CDR3 has 16 residues. CDR1 and CDR2 (germline): SGHTA, FQGNSA. In nucleotides, the CDR3 is TGTGCCAGCAGCCCCAGGGGTGCCCTCTCTGGAAACACCATATATTTT. Residues: CASSPRGALSGNTIYF. Full variable domain (remainder filled in from reference TRBV7-2 and TRBJ1-3): GAGVSQSPSNKVTEKGKDVELRCDPISGHTALYWYRQSLGQGLEFLIYFQGNSAPDKSGLPSDRFSAERTGGSVSTLTIQRTQQEDSAVYLCASSPRGALSGNTIYFGEGSWLTVV.

The J gene is TRBJ2-3, the V gene TRBV7-8, with 9 nucleotides matching TRBD1. This CDR3 has 15 amino acids. The trim removed 5 bases at V and 1 base at J, leaving 4 bases unmatched. CDR1 and CDR2 (germline): SGHVS, FQNEAQ. The CDR3, as DNA: TGTGCCAGCAGCCCCCGGGACAGGGGCACAGATACGCAGTATTTT. Protein sequence: CASSPRDRGTDTQYF. Variable domain in full (rest from reference TRBV7-8 and TRBJ2-3): GAGVSQSPRYKVAKRGQDVALRCDPISGHVSLFWYQQALGQGPEFLTYFQNEAQLDKSGLPSDRFFAERPEGSVSTLKIQRTQQEDSAVYLCASSPRDRGTDTQYFGPGTRLTVL.

This sequence joins TRBV6-5 and TRBJ2-7, with D possibly called TRBD1 or TRBD2 (6 bases each). This CDR3 spans 13 amino acids. The V end was cut by 7 bases, the J end by 4 bases, with 14 bases between. Germline values: CDR1 MNHEY, CDR2 SVGAGI. The CDR3: CASIPGGLYEQYF. CDR3 DNA sequence: TGTGCCAGCATCCCCGGGGGCCTTTACGAGCAGTACTTC.